Listed here are 13 T cell receptor beta chains from one sample, sequenced in a study of cytomegalovirus exposure and HLA in healthy donors. 13 Jbeta primers and 60 Vbeta primers were used for the PCR. Generated by immunoSEQ multiplex PCR, the TCRdb table keeps only in-frame clones and is missing some. Of under 200,000 clones listed, 80% are singletons. Specimen: PBMCs. These receptors were taken from a woman between 50 and 59 years old in good health and CMV-seronegative.

There are a few counts of this clone. This sequence joins TRBV6-5 and TRBJ2-6; D call uncertain. From germline, CDR1 is MNHEY and CDR2 SVGAGI. Trimming left V 6 bases short and J 2 bases short, with 5 bases between. The CDR3 totals 13 residues. CDR3 in amino acids: CASRRAGANVLTF. The CDR3 DNA reads as TGTGCCAGCAGGAGAGCTGGGGCCAACGTCCTGACTTTC.

The V and J genes are TRBV10-3 and TRBJ1-5; 9 nucleotides line up with TRBD1. This CDR3 spans 14 amino acids. With 10 bases clipped from V and 3 bases from J, the junction kept 7 bases outside the gene matches. In germline, CDR1 is ENHRY, CDR2 SYGVKD. CDR3 in amino acids: CATQRDRDNQPQHF. The CDR3 DNA is TGTGCCACCCAACGGGACAGGGACAATCAGCCCCAGCATTTT.

J is TRBJ2-7 and V is TRBV9; 11 bases align to TRBD2. The CDR3 sequence is 15 residues long. V shed 5 bases, J shed 0 bases, and the junction held 4 bases outside the gene matches. CDR1 and CDR2 from the germline V gene are SGDLS and YYNGEE. The CDR3 loop reads CASSSGLADSYEQYF. The CDR3 coding sequence is TGTGCCAGCAGTTCGGGACTAGCGGACTCCTACGAGCAGTACTTC.

This sequence joins TRBV7-8 and TRBJ2-1, with 12 bases fitting TRBD2. Germline-derived CDR1 and CDR2 are SGHVS and FQNEAQ. This CDR3 has 16 amino acids. V dropped 5 bases and J dropped 4; count of bases not matched to a gene: 6. This CDR3 reads CASSLPTSGGYNEQFF. CDR3 nucleotides: TGTGCCAGCAGCCTGCCGACTAGCGGGGGTTACAATGAGCAGTTCTTC.

The rearrangement links TRBV10-2 to TRBJ1-4, with D maybe TRBD1 (6 bases). CDR1 and CDR2 (germline): WSHSY, SAAADI. The V gene lost 10 bases and the J gene lost 8 bases, with 20 bases spanning the gap. The CDR3 runs to 14 residues. CDR3 in amino acids: CATRRDRPEEKLFF. The CDR3 region has the DNA TGCGCCACCAGGCGCGACAGGCCGGAAGAAAAACTGTTTTTT.

This clone occurred a few times. The V call is TRBV7-9, the J call TRBJ1-4; a weak D match, TRBD1 (5 bases). Germline V gene data show CDR1 as SEHNR and CDR2 as FQNEAQ (reference sequence). V was shortened by 3 bases and J by 8 bases, with 10 bases between the two germline ends. The CDR3 totals 13 residues. DNA for the CDR3: TGTGCCAGCAGCTTCGACAGCTCGGAAAAACTGTTTTTT. Its protein product is CASSFDSSEKLFF.

V and J are TRBV10-1 and TRBJ2-4; possibly TRBD2 for D (6 bases). The germline gives CDR1 WNHNN, CDR2 SYGVQD (reference sequence). This CDR3 spans 14 amino acids. Deletions cut 4 bases from V and 1 base from J, with 8 bases between. The CDR3 DNA reads TGCGCCAGCAGTGCTGCGGGGGCCAAAAACATTCAGTACTTC. Translation: CASSAAGAKNIQYF.

This chain connects TRBV4-3 to TRBJ1-1; D is possibly TRBD1 (6 bases). The germline CDR1 and CDR2 sequences are LGHNA and YSLEER. The V end lost 3 bases, the J end lost 11 bases, and 19 bases lay between the germline ends. The CDR3 extends over 14 amino acids. The CDR3 here is CASSHTGEGVGAFF. CDR3 nucleotides: TGCGCCAGCAGCCATACCGGAGAGGGGGTGGGGGCTTTCTTT.

The gene calls are TRBV4-2 and TRBJ2-3; 8 positions agree with TRBD2. CDR3 size: 19 residues. The V gene's germline CDR1 is LGHNA and CDR2 YNFKEQ. V shed 0 bases and J 0 bases; nucleotides not matched to a gene: 11. CDR3 in amino acids: CASSQDRRAGDRSTDTQYF. CDR3 nucleotide sequence: TGTGCCAGCAGCCAAGATCGGAGAGCGGGGGACCGTAGCACAGATACGCAGTATTTT.

This clone was found a few times. The genes are TRBV28 and TRBJ2-7; 8 nucleotides agree with TRBD1. The CDR3 loop spans 14 amino acids. V dropped 0 bases and J dropped 2; count of bases not matched to a gene: 0. CDR1 and CDR2 from the germline V gene are MDHEN and SYDVKM. The DNA of the CDR3 is TGTGCCAGCAGTTTATGGGACAGGGCCTACGAGCAGTACTTC. This encodes CASSLWDRAYEQYF.

This clone was detected only once. The CDR3 spells CASSFPLAGSTDTQYF. DNA for the CDR3: TGTGCCAGCAGCTTCCCTCTAGCGGGGAGCACAGATACGCAGTATTTT. This chain connects TRBV5-6 to TRBJ2-3; TRBD2 agrees at 9 bases. CDR1 and CDR2 from the germline V gene are SGHDT and YYEEEE. Losses at the gene ends were 2 bases for V and 0 bases for J; bases not matched to a gene: 4. This CDR3 comprises 16 residues.

This chain links TRBV19 with TRBJ1-2; TRBD1 matches at 7 bases. Germline V lookup: CDR1 LNHDA, CDR2 SQIVND (reference sequence). V lost 10 bases, J lost 4 bases, and 15 bases stayed unmatched. The CDR3 sequence is 15 residues long. In DNA form, the CDR3 reads TGTGCCACAAAGAATTACAGGGGAGAAGGCTATGGCTACACCTTC. It translates to CATKNYRGEGYGYTF.

The V call is TRBV28, the J call TRBJ2-5; 15 bases align to TRBD2. CDR1 is MDHEN and CDR2 is SYDVKM in the germline V gene. The J segment lost 4 bases and the V segment lost 4 bases, leaving 4 bases of the junction unmatched. CDR3 length: 16 residues. The CDR3 protein is CASSSGGLAGGETQYF. CDR3 nucleotides: TGTGCCAGCAGTTCCGGGGGACTAGCGGGGGGAGAGACCCAGTACTTC.